This TCR beta chain was captured in a study of blood T cell repertoires in COVID-19. Participants, 18 to 89 years old, spanned more than 20 US areas. The study assigned cohorts using participant-reported clinical history. What the recovered Cohort 3 donors had was two negative PCRs, clearance, or symptom resolution. Germline CDR1 and CDR2: SEHNR and FQNEAQ (reference sequence). The CDR3 totals 17 residues. V lost 5 bases to trimming and J lost 1 base, with 18 bases between them. Original handling: The assay estimated nucleated cells by amplifying reference gene primers. Method: immunoSEQ multiplex PCR; TCRdb's copy keeps in-frame clones and lacks some. V and J calls and clone size come straight from that table; D and trimming were deduced from the DNA. The table shows almost 400,000 clones, with about 90% occurring only once. This clone was seen more than once but under ten times.

The sequence was obtained from a woman in her twenties or thirties who had recovered from COVID-19. Sequencing was carried out using PBMCs or T cells enriched from blood (not recorded which). The chain joins TRBV7-9 to TRBJ1-3; tentatively, D is TRBD1 (6 bases). The CDR3 DNA follows: TGTGCCAGCAGCACAGACAGGCCATTATTATCTGGAAACACCATATATTTT. It yields the protein CASSTDRPLLSGNTIYF.